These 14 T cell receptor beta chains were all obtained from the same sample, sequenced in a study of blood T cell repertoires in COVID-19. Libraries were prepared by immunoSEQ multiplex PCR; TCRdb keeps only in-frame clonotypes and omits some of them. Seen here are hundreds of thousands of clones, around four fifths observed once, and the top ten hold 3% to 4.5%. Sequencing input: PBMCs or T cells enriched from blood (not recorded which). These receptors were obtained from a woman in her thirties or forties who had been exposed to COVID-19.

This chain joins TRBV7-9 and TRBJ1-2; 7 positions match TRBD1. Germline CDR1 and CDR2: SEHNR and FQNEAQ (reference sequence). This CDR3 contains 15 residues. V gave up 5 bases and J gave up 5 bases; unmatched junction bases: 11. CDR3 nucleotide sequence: TGTGCCAGCAGCCAAACACCGGACAGGAGTTATGGCTACACCTTC. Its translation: CASSQTPDRSYGYTF.

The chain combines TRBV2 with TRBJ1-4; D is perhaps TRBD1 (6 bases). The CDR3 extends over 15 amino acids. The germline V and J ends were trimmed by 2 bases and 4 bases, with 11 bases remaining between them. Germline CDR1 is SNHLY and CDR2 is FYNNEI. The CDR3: CASSEMGAFNEKLFF. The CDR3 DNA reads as TGTGCCAGCAGTGAAATGGGGGCCTTTAATGAAAAACTGTTTTTT.

The CDR3 region is CASSERGGRMDTQYF. Here the CDR3 DNA reads TGTGCCAGCAGTGAAAGGGGGGGCAGGATGGATACGCAGTATTTT. The chain joins TRBV6-1 to TRBJ2-3; D is possibly TRBD2 (7 bases). The CDR3 spans 15 residues. Germline CDR1 MNHNS, CDR2 SASEGT. Trimming left V 2 bases short and J 6 bases short, with 15 bases between.

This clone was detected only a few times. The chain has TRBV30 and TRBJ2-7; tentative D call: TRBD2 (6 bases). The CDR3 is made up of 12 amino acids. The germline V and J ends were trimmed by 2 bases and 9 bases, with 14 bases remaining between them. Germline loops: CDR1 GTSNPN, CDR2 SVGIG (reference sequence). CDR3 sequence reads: CAWSTLGGWQYF. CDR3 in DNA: TGTGCCTGGAGTACCCTAGGAGGGTGGCAGTACTTC.

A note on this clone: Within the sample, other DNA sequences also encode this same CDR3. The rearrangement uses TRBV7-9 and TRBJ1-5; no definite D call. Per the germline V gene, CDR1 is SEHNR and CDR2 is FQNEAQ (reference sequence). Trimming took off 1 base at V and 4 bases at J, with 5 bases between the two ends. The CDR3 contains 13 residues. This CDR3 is CASSLDGNQPQHF. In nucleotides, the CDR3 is TGTGCCAGCAGCTTAGACGGGAATCAGCCCCAGCATTTT.

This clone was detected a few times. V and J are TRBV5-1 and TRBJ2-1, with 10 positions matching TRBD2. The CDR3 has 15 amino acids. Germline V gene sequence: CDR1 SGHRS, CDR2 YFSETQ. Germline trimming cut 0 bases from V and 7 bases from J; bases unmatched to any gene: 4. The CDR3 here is CASSLGLAGENEQFF. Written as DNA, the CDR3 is TGCGCCAGCAGCTTGGGTCTAGCGGGGGAAAATGAGCAGTTCTTC.

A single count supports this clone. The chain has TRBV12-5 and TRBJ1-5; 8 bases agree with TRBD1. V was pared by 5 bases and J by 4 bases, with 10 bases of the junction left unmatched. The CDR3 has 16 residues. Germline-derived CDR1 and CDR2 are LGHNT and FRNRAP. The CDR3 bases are TGTGCTAGTGGTAACTCCCGGACAGGGCCAAATCAGCCCCAGCATTTT. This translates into CASGNSRTGPNQPQHF. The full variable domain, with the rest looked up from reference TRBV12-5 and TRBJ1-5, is DARVTQTPRHKVTEMGQEVTMRCQPILGHNTVFWYRQTMMQGLELLAYFRNRAPLDDSGMPKDRFSAEMPDATLATLKIQPSEPRDSAVYFCASGNSRTGPNQPQHFGDGTRLSIL.

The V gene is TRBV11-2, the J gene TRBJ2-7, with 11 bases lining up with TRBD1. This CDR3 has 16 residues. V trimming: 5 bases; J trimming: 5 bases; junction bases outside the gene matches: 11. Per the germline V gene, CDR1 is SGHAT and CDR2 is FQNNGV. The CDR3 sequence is CASSAPGQGVQHEQYF. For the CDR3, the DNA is TGTGCCAGCAGCGCGCCGGGACAGGGGGTCCAGCACGAGCAGTACTTC.

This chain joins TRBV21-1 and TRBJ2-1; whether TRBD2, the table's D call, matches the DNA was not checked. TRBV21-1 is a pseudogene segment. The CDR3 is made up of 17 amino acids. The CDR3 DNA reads TGTGCCAGCAGCAAAAGGGCGAGCGGGGCATTCTACAATGAGCAGTTCTTC. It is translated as CASSKRASGAFYNEQFF.

In DNA, the CDR3 is TGTGCCAGCAGAGGGACTAGCGGGTCCCCTAGTGAGCAGTTCTTC. Translated: CASRGTSGSPSEQFF. The J gene is TRBJ2-1, the V gene TRBV2; 12 positions match TRBD2. The J segment lost 9 bases and the V segment lost 6 bases, leaving 9 bases of the junction unmatched. This CDR3 spans 15 amino acids. The germline V gene encodes CDR1 SNHLY and CDR2 FYNNEI.

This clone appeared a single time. CDR3: CASSQVGGRWANEQFF. The CDR3 DNA follows: TGTGCCAGCAGCCAAGTTGGAGGACGCTGGGCAAATGAGCAGTTCTTC. J is TRBJ2-1 and V is TRBV14, with D possibly being TRBD2 (5 bases). Germline V gives CDR1 SGHDN, CDR2 FVKESK. CDR3 length: 16 amino acids. Trimming removed 1 base at V and 7 bases at J, with 17 bases between.

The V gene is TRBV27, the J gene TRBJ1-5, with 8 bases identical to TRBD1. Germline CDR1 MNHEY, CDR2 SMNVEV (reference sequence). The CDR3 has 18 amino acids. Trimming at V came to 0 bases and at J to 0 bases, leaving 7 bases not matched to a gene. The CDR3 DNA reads TGTGCCAGCAGTTTATCCGGGACAGGATTTAGTAGCAATCAGCCCCAGCATTTT. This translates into CASSLSGTGFSSNQPQHF.

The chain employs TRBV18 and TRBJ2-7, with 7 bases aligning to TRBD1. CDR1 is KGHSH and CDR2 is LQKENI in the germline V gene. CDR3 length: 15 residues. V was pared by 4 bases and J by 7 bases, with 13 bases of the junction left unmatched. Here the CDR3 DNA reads TGTGCCAGCTCACAAGAGACAGGGACGGTTGATGAGCAGTACTTC. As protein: CASSQETGTVDEQYF.

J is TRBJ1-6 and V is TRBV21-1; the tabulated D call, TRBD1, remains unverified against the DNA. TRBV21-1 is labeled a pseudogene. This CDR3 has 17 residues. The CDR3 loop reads CASSIRQGGACNSPLHF. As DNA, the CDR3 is TGTGCCAGCAGCATAAGACAGGGGGGCGCGTGTAATTCACCCCTCCACTTT.